The 16 T cell receptor beta chains presented below share a single source sample, sequenced in a study of blood T cell repertoires in COVID-19. TCRdb keeps only in-frame clones here, not all; method: immunoSEQ multiplex PCR. This table holds roughly 100,000 clones, over 75% found once. Sequencing was done on a sample of peripheral blood. The receptor set was obtained from a human donor in a cohort sampled during active COVID-19.

This chain links TRBV7-9 with TRBJ2-7; D perhaps matches TRBD1 (9 bases). Germline V lookup: CDR1 SEHNR, CDR2 FQNEAQ (reference sequence). V was cut by 5 bases and J by 2 bases, with 25 bases left in between. The CDR3 length is 18 residues. CDR3 residues: CASSELRSGTGYTYEQYF. In DNA form, the CDR3 reads TGTGCCAGCAGCGAACTCCGTAGCGGGACAGGGTATACCTACGAGCAGTACTTC.

In DNA, the CDR3 is TGTGCCAGCTCACCACCGGCTACAGGGGGCCAGCAGCCCCAGCATTTT. Amino acids: CASSPPATGGQQPQHF. The genes are TRBV18 and TRBJ1-5; 9 bases fit TRBD1. After removal of 0 bases from V and 7 bases from J, the junction contained 7 bases not matched to a gene. CDR3 length: 16 amino acids. Germline values: CDR1 KGHSH, CDR2 LQKENI.

The chain employs TRBV7-9 and TRBJ2-2; D unclear. This CDR3 region has 15 residues. From germline, CDR1 is SEHNR and CDR2 FQNEAQ (reference sequence). Trimming cost V 2 bases and J 3 bases, with 10 bases left between them. The CDR3 DNA reads as TGTGCCAGCAGCTTACTTCTTCTTCACACCGGGGAGCTGTTTTTT. This gives the protein CASSLLLLHTGELFF.

The V call is TRBV5-1, the J call TRBJ1-1, with 9 bases that match TRBD1. Germline CDR1 SGHRS, CDR2 YFSETQ. The CDR3 totals 14 residues. The trim removed 3 bases at V and 1 base at J, leaving 1 base unmatched. CDR3 nucleotide sequence: TGCGCCAGCAGCTGGGGACAGGGGAACACTGAAGCTTTCTTT. This codes for CASSWGQGNTEAFF.

This clone was observed a single time. This chain connects TRBV7-8 to TRBJ2-7; D is possibly TRBD2 (5 bases). V lost 1 base and J 0 bases, leaving 13 bases between the germline ends. Germline V gives CDR1 SGHVS, CDR2 FQNEAQ. The CDR3 is 16 amino acids. CDR3 region: CASSLGRRGGSYEQYF. CDR3 bases: TGTGCCAGCAGCTTAGGCCGGCGTGGAGGCTCCTACGAGCAGTACTTC.

This clone turned up a few times. This chain uses TRBV5-1 with TRBJ2-7, with 9 bases that match TRBD1. Germline trimming cut 4 bases from V and 5 bases from J; bases unmatched to any gene: 10. The CDR3 is made up of 15 amino acids. CDR1 is SGHRS and CDR2 is YFSETQ in the germline V gene. CDR3 nucleotide sequence: TGCGCCAGCAGCCCCTCCGGACAGGGGCGCGACGAGCAGTACTTC. Protein product: CASSPSGQGRDEQYF. Supplemented by reference TRBV5-1 and TRBJ2-7, the full variable domain reads KAGVTQTPRYLIKTRGQQVTLSCSPISGHRSVSWYQQTPGQGLQFLFEYFSETQRNKGNFPGRFSGRQFSNSRSEMNVSTLELGDSALYLCASSPSGQGRDEQYFGPGTRLTVT.

The V and J genes are TRBV4-1 and TRBJ2-7; 9 positions agree with TRBD2. Germline loops: CDR1 MGHRA, CDR2 YSYEKL. V trimming: 1 base; J trimming: 2 bases; junction bases outside the gene matches: 3. CDR3 size: 15 residues. The CDR3 region is CASSQGLAVTYEQYF. The CDR3 region has the DNA TGCGCCAGCAGCCAAGGACTAGCGGTTACCTACGAGCAGTACTTC.

As regards this clone: One junction end does not reproduce the germline sequence, and a read error may be involved. The J gene is TRBJ2-1, the V gene TRBV7-2; TRBD2 is a possible D gene (7 bases). The V gene's germline CDR1 is SGHTA and CDR2 FQGNSA. The CDR3 length is 16 residues. The CDR3 nucleotides read TGTGCCAGGAGCTATATGGGGCGGGGGCACTACAATGAGCAGTTCTTC. This encodes CARSYMGRGHYNEQFF.

The chain uses TRBV2 and TRBJ2-3; no reliable D call. V shed 3 bases and J shed 2 bases, with 15 bases lying between them. From germline, CDR1 is SNHLY and CDR2 FYNNEI. The CDR3 loop spans 16 amino acids. CDR3 protein: CASSEWIDTTTDTQYF. Written as DNA, the CDR3 is TGTGCCAGCAGTGAGTGGATTGACACAACCACAGATACGCAGTATTTT.

The chain recombines TRBV10-3 with TRBJ2-2; TRBD1 matches 9 bases. With 8 bases clipped from V and 6 bases from J, the junction kept 10 bases outside the gene matches. The CDR3 totals 15 residues. CDR1 ENHRY and CDR2 SYGVKD come from the germline V gene. CDR3 in amino acids: CAIGTPGQGSGELFF. CDR3 in DNA: TGTGCCATCGGTACCCCGGGACAGGGTTCCGGGGAGCTGTTTTTT.

This clone came up a few times. V is TRBV13 and J is TRBJ2-3; 11 bases line up with TRBD2. The junction had 10 bases not matched to a gene; V was cut back by 4 bases and J by 4 bases. The CDR3 runs to 17 residues. The germline CDR1 and CDR2 sequences are PRHDT and FYEKMQ (reference sequence). CDR3 in amino acids: CASSSGLAGVVADTQYF. For the CDR3, the DNA is TGTGCCAGCAGCTCAGGACTAGCGGGTGTTGTCGCAGATACGCAGTATTTT. Full variable domain (remainder filled in from reference TRBV13 and TRBJ2-3): AAGVIQSPRHLIKEKRETATLKCYPIPRHDTVYWYQQGPGQDPQFLISFYEKMQSDKGSIPDRFSAQQFSDYHSELNMSSLELGDSALYFCASSSGLAGVVADTQYFGPGTRLTVL.

This sequence joins TRBV28 and TRBJ2-7; 9 nucleotides line up with TRBD2. The ends lost 5 bases at V and 3 bases at J; junction bases unmatched: 5. This CDR3 is built from 14 residues. The V gene's germline CDR1 is MDHEN and CDR2 SYDVKM. The CDR3 sequence is CASSPGLANYEQYF. The DNA for the CDR3 is TGTGCCAGCAGTCCGGGACTAGCTAACTACGAGCAGTACTTC.

The gene calls are TRBV9 and TRBJ2-7, with 8 bases lining up with TRBD2. CDR1 SGDLS and CDR2 YYNGEE come from the germline V gene. This CDR3 is 15 amino acids long. The J segment lost 2 bases and the V segment lost 4 bases, leaving 8 bases of the junction unmatched. CDR3 loop: CASSIGGGRAYEQYF. For the CDR3, the DNA is TGTGCCAGCAGCATCGGCGGGGGGCGAGCCTACGAGCAGTACTTC.

V gene TRBV30 combines with J gene TRBJ1-2; 10 bases align to TRBD1. Germline V gives CDR1 GTSNPN, CDR2 SVGIG (reference sequence). Trimming removed 5 bases from V and 3 bases from J; junction bases left unmatched: 9. This CDR3 has 15 residues. DNA for the CDR3: TGTGCCTGGTTGGATTGGGACAGGGGCGACTATGGCTACACCTTC. As protein: CAWLDWDRGDYGYTF.

This sequence joins TRBV5-1 and TRBJ1-1; 7 nucleotides match TRBD1. CDR1 is SGHRS, CDR2 YFSETQ, per germline. The V segment lost 4 bases and the J segment 2 bases; nucleotides outside the gene matches: 8. This CDR3 region has 15 residues. The CDR3 DNA is TGCGCCAGCAGCGGTAGGACAGGAGATAACACTGAAGCTTTCTTT. This encodes CASSGRTGDNTEAFF.

In DNA, the CDR3 is TGTGCCAGCAGCTTAACAGTTATGAACACTGAAGCTTTCTTT. It translates to CASSLTVMNTEAFF. This rearrangement joins TRBV11-1 to TRBJ1-1; D not resolved. This CDR3 is built from 14 residues. Germline CDR1 and CDR2: SGHAT and FQDESV (reference sequence). V lost 2 bases to trimming and J lost 0 bases, with 7 bases between them.